Shown below are 30 T cell receptor beta chains from a single sample sequenced in a study of cytomegalovirus exposure and HLA in healthy donors. PCR employed 60 Vbeta and 13 Jbeta primers. The assay was immunoSEQ multiplex PCR, and TCRdb's table has in-frame clones only and misses some. The sample carries 210,000 or so clones, approximately 84% recorded once. The sequencing input was PBMCs. All receptors derive from a woman aged 40 to 50 in good health and CMV-seronegative.

The chain uses TRBV6-5 and TRBJ1-4; D possibly corresponds to TRBD1 (5 bases). The CDR3 spans 15 residues. The V end was cut by 2 bases, the J end by 8 bases, with 15 bases between. CDR1 is MNHEY, CDR2 SVGAGI, per germline. The DNA for the CDR3 is TGTGCCAGCAGTTACGGGCAGGGTCCCTACGAAAAACTGTTTTTT. Its translation: CASSYGQGPYEKLFF.

This chain connects TRBV11-1 to TRBJ1-6; TRBD1 agrees at 8 bases. CDR1 SGHAT and CDR2 FQDESV come from the germline V gene (reference sequence). CDR3 length: 14 residues. Trimming removed 5 bases from V and 8 bases from J; junction bases left unmatched: 5. CDR3 sequence reads: CASSPDRGDSPLHF. DNA for the CDR3: TGTGCCAGCAGCCCCGACAGGGGAGATTCACCCCTCCACTTT.

V usage is TRBV7-6 and J usage is TRBJ2-3, with a weak D call TRBD1 (5 bases). Germline values: CDR1 SGHVS, CDR2 FNYEAQ. Trimming removed 1 base at V and 1 base at J, with 15 bases between. CDR3 length equals 17 residues. The CDR3 here is CASSLEVDMSGTDTQYF. CDR3 DNA sequence: TGTGCCAGCAGCTTAGAAGTGGACATGAGCGGCACAGATACGCAGTATTTT. The full variable domain, in which reference TRBV7-6 and TRBJ2-3 provide the parts outside the CDR3, is GAGVSQSPRYKVTKRGQDVALRCDPISGHVSLYWYRQALGQGPEFLTYFNYEAQQDKSGLPNDRFSAERPEGSISTLTIQRTEQRDSAMYRCASSLEVDMSGTDTQYFGPGTRLTVL.

The rearrangement links TRBV6-5 to TRBJ2-5; 10 nucleotides match TRBD2. Germline CDR1 is MNHEY and CDR2 is SVGAGI. The trim removed 7 bases at V and 2 bases at J, leaving 7 bases unmatched. CDR3 size: 15 residues. Here the CDR3 reads CASKIPSGGQETQYF. The CDR3 coding sequence is TGTGCCAGCAAAATTCCTAGCGGGGGTCAAGAGACCCAGTACTTC.

This clone was found once. The chain combines TRBV7-2 with TRBJ2-5; TRBD2 matches 8 bases. The trim removed 3 bases at V and 4 bases at J, leaving 7 bases unmatched. Germline V gene lookup returns CDR1 SGHTA and CDR2 FQGNSA. CDR3 length: 15 residues. DNA of the CDR3: TGTGCCAGCAGCTTGGTCGGGGGGGCCGGAGAGACCCAGTACTTC. Translation: CASSLVGGAGETQYF.

V and J are TRBV6-1 and TRBJ1-5; no clear D. The CDR3 is 13 amino acids. Germline V lookup: CDR1 MNHNS, CDR2 SASEGT. V dropped 7 bases and J dropped 7 bases, with 14 bases sitting between them. DNA for the CDR3: TGTGCCAGCACAGACAATTTGGCCCAGCCCCAGCATTTT. It yields the protein CASTDNLAQPQHF.

This clone was seen only once. The genes are TRBV4-1 and TRBJ2-1; maybe TRBD2 (6 bases). The CDR3 runs to 19 residues. Germline V gene data show CDR1 as MGHRA and CDR2 as YSYEKL. The V and J ends lost 1 base and 5 bases respectively, with 24 bases between them. Here the CDR3 reads CASSQVRGGGEAIHNEQFF. The CDR3 bases are TGCGCCAGCAGCCAAGTCCGAGGAGGCGGGGAGGCAATACACAATGAGCAGTTCTTC.

V is TRBV9 and J is TRBJ1-2; D is undetermined. Germline V CDR1 and CDR2: SGDLS, YYNGEE. V lost 3 bases and J lost 3, with 18 bases in between. This CDR3 region has 16 residues. The chain's CDR3 is CASSDPGGGSHYGYTF. The CDR3 region has the DNA TGTGCCAGCAGCGATCCAGGAGGAGGTAGCCACTATGGCTACACCTTC.

The chain recombines TRBV18 with TRBJ2-1, with TRBD1 as a possible D gene (6 bases). The CDR3 is made up of 15 amino acids. V lost 0 bases and J 3 bases, leaving 9 bases between the germline ends. In germline, CDR1 is KGHSH, CDR2 LQKENI. CDR3 DNA: TGTGCCAGCTCACCACCCCACAGGGTCTACAATGAGCAGTTCTTC. Protein sequence: CASSPPHRVYNEQFF.

J is TRBJ1-2 and V is TRBV7-2; 10 bases are a match to TRBD1. Germline lookup yields CDR1 SGHTA and CDR2 FQGNSA. The CDR3 loop spans 15 amino acids. Unmatched junction bases numbered 9, after V lost 3 bases and J lost 8 bases. CDR3 in amino acids: CASSLETGGARGYTF. CDR3 nucleotide sequence: TGTGCCAGCAGCTTGGAGACAGGGGGCGCGCGGGGCTACACCTTC.

V is TRBV9 and J is TRBJ2-1; the D is unclear. The CDR3 consists of 13 residues. V lost 0 bases and J 5 bases, leaving 6 bases between the germline ends. Germline V CDR1 and CDR2: SGDLS, YYNGEE. The CDR3 here is CASSVDPDNEQFF. DNA of the CDR3: TGTGCCAGCAGCGTAGATCCCGACAATGAGCAGTTCTTC.

The V and J genes are TRBV11-3 and TRBJ2-5, with D perhaps matching TRBD1 (5 bases). CDR3 length: 15 residues. Trimming cost V 1 base and J 4 bases, with 13 bases left between them. CDR1 is SGHNT, CDR2 YENEEA, per germline. CDR3 in amino acids: CASSLGRQGRETQYF. The CDR3 DNA follows: TGTGCCAGCAGCTTAGGCCGGCAGGGTAGAGAGACCCAGTACTTC.

The chain combines TRBV5-6 with TRBJ2-7; 9 bases line up with TRBD2. The germline gives CDR1 SGHDT, CDR2 YYEEEE. V trimming: 0 bases; J trimming: 1 base; junction bases outside the gene matches: 2. This CDR3 has 15 residues. The CDR3 bases are TGTGCCAGCAGCTTGGGCGGGGGGGGTTCCTACGAGCAGTACTTC. Translating gives CASSLGGGGSYEQYF.

The chain employs TRBV19 and TRBJ2-2; possible D gene TRBD2, 6 bases. Trimming pared 9 bases from V and 6 bases from J, leaving 17 bases between. This CDR3 is 14 amino acids long. From germline, CDR1 is LNHDA and CDR2 SQIVND (reference sequence). The CDR3 region has the DNA TGTGCCAGCCGACGGGGGTTAGGAGCCGGGGAGCTGTTTTTT. Amino acid sequence: CASRRGLGAGELFF.

J is TRBJ2-1 and V is TRBV4-1; 10 bases align to TRBD2. The CDR3 totals 15 residues. V was clipped by 3 bases and J by 5 bases; unmatched bases: 4. Germline lookup yields CDR1 MGHRA and CDR2 YSYEKL. The CDR3 DNA is TGCGCCAGCAGCCAGCTGGGACTAGCGAACAATGAGCAGTTCTTC. Protein product: CASSQLGLANNEQFF.

V usage is TRBV7-6 and J usage is TRBJ1-1, with D unresolved. The V end lost 1 base, the J end lost 0 bases, and 9 bases lay between the germline ends. Per the germline V gene, CDR1 is SGHVS and CDR2 is FNYEAQ. The CDR3 is 15 amino acids. CDR3 residues: CASSLEVALNTEAFF. As DNA, the CDR3 is TGTGCCAGCAGCTTAGAAGTAGCCCTGAACACTGAAGCTTTCTTT.

V gene TRBV5-1 combines with J gene TRBJ1-1, with TRBD1 as a possible D gene (6 bases). Between the trimmed V and J ends, which lost 2 bases and 4 bases, there was a span of 12 bases. Germline lookup yields CDR1 SGHRS and CDR2 YFSETQ. The CDR3 is 14 residues long. The CDR3 bases are TGCGCCAGCAGCTTACAGGGATTGGGCACTGAAGCTTTCTTT. Translating gives CASSLQGLGTEAFF.

A few counts support this clone. V usage is TRBV5-1 and J usage is TRBJ1-1; D remains ambiguous. The germline gives CDR1 SGHRS, CDR2 YFSETQ. CDR3 length: 14 amino acids. Trimming cost V 1 base and J 1 base, with 8 bases left between them. The CDR3 region has the DNA TGCGCCAGCAGCTTGTCTCTCAGGAACACTGAAGCTTTCTTT. Amino acids: CASSLSLRNTEAFF.

The chain is built from TRBV6-5 and TRBJ1-1; D call uncertain. The CDR3 loop spans 15 amino acids. V lost 0 bases to trimming and J lost 4 bases, with 12 bases between them. Germline CDR1 reads MNHEY; CDR2 reads SVGAGI. CDR3 residues: CASSYSPGSGTEAFF. CDR3 coding DNA: TGTGCCAGCAGTTACTCCCCCGGGTCCGGCACTGAAGCTTTCTTT.

The gene calls are TRBV7-9 and TRBJ2-2, with D perhaps TRBD1 (6 bases). Germline CDR1 reads SEHNR; CDR2 reads FQNEAQ (reference sequence). The CDR3 is 16 residues long. Trimming cost V 7 bases and J 4 bases, with 19 bases left between them. The CDR3 region is CASKAYRERFTGELFF. CDR3 nucleotide sequence: TGTGCCAGCAAGGCGTACAGGGAGAGGTTCACCGGGGAGCTGTTTTTT. The whole variable domain, remainder taken from reference TRBV7-9 and TRBJ2-2, is DTGVSQNPRHKITKRGQNVTFRCDPISEHNRLYWYRQTLGQGPEFLTYFQNEAQLEKSRLLSDRFSAERPKGSFSTLEIQRTEQGDSAMYLCASKAYRERFTGELFFGEGSRLTVL.

V is TRBV18 and J is TRBJ2-7; TRBD1 aligns across 7 bases. This CDR3 comprises 13 residues. The germline V gene encodes CDR1 KGHSH and CDR2 LQKENI. The V gene end was trimmed by 4 bases and the J gene end by 1 base; junction bases not matched to a gene: 1. The CDR3, as DNA: TGTGCCAGCTCACGGGACAGATCCTACGAGCAGTACTTC. It is translated as CASSRDRSYEQYF. The entire variable domain, with the rest obtained from reference TRBV18 and TRBJ2-7, is as follows: NAGVMQNPRHLVRRRGQEARLRCSPMKGHSHVYWYRQLPEEGLKFMVYLQKENIIDESGMPKERFSAEFPKEGPSILRIQQVVRGDSAAYFCASSRDRSYEQYFGPGTRLTVT.

The chain carries TRBV5-8 and TRBJ2-3; a possible D gene is TRBD1 (5 bases). CDR3 length: 11 residues. The germline V gene has CDR1 SGHTS and CDR2 YDEGEE. V was pared by 4 bases and J by 5 bases, with 5 bases between. The CDR3: CASSRGDTQYF. The CDR3 DNA reads as TGTGCCAGCAGCAGGGGAGATACGCAGTATTTT.

The chain couples TRBV6-5 to TRBJ1-2, with 8 bases lining up with TRBD1. The CDR3 covers 13 residues. Trimming at V came to 5 bases and at J to 4 bases, leaving 3 bases not matched to a gene. From germline, CDR1 is MNHEY and CDR2 SVGAGI. The CDR3 nucleotides are TGTGCCAGCAGTGCCACAGGGGGCTATGGCTACACCTTC. Protein sequence: CASSATGGYGYTF.

The J gene is TRBJ1-1, the V gene TRBV11-2; unclear D gene. The length of the CDR3 is 13 residues. Trimming took 0 bases from V and 0 from J, leaving 2 bases between them. The germline CDR1 and CDR2 sequences are SGHAT and FQNNGV. CDR3 nucleotide sequence: TGTGCCAGCAGCTTAGACGTGAACACTGAAGCTTTCTTT. This encodes CASSLDVNTEAFF.

The V and J genes are TRBV7-2 and TRBJ2-7, with 7 bases that match TRBD2. CDR3 length: 16 residues. The junction had 7 bases not matched to a gene; V was cut back by 0 bases and J by 2 bases. Germline CDR1 is SGHTA and CDR2 is FQGNSA. The CDR3 loop reads CASSLASGGGPYEQYF. The DNA of the CDR3 is TGTGCCAGCAGCTTAGCAAGCGGCGGGGGTCCCTACGAGCAGTACTTC.

J is TRBJ2-5 and V is TRBV19; TRBD1 aligns across 8 bases. The J call could be wrong; TRBJ2-7 is a better fit for the DNA end. Germline V gene data show CDR1 as LNHDA and CDR2 as SQIVND (reference sequence). This CDR3 spans 16 amino acids. The chain's CDR3 is CASSPTGTGFSYEQYF. Here the CDR3 DNA reads TGTGCCAGTAGCCCGACCGGGACAGGATTCTCCTACGAGCAGTACTTC.

The DNA of the CDR3 is TGTGCCAGTAGGGACAGGAGGTTGTCAACTAATGAAAAACTGTTTTTT. Amino acid sequence: CASRDRRLSTNEKLFF. The chain joins TRBV19 to TRBJ1-4; TRBD1 agrees at 7 bases. This CDR3 comprises 16 residues. The junction had 7 bases not matched to a gene; V was cut back by 6 bases and J by 0 bases. Germline V gene sequence: CDR1 LNHDA, CDR2 SQIVND (reference sequence).

The V and J genes are TRBV5-1 and TRBJ1-2; D not resolved. Trimming took 0 bases from V and 5 from J, leaving 8 bases between them. This CDR3 contains 13 residues. Germline-derived CDR1 and CDR2 are SGHRS and YFSETQ. The CDR3 is CASSLERLYGYTF. CDR3 sequence (DNA): TGCGCCAGCAGCTTGGAACGGTTATATGGCTACACCTTC.

V and J are TRBV2 and TRBJ2-2; D is unclear. The germline V and J ends were trimmed by 3 bases and 0 bases, with 5 bases remaining between them. The germline CDR1 and CDR2 sequences are SNHLY and FYNNEI. This CDR3 contains 14 residues. The CDR3 protein is CASSETPNTGELFF. In DNA form, the CDR3 reads TGTGCCAGCAGTGAGACACCGAACACCGGGGAGCTGTTTTTT. The full variable domain, rest sourced from reference TRBV2 and TRBJ2-2, is EPEVTQTPSHQVTQMGQEVILRCVPISNHLYFYWYRQILGQKVEFLVSFYNNEISEKSEIFDDQFSVERPDGSNFTLKIRSTKLEDSAMYFCASSETPNTGELFFGEGSRLTVL.

The V and J genes are TRBV19 and TRBJ2-7; D remains unclear. CDR1 and CDR2 from the germline V gene are LNHDA and SQIVND (reference sequence). V was pared by 4 bases and J by 3 bases, with 7 bases between. The CDR3 sequence is 12 residues long. CDR3 sequence (DNA): TGTGCCAGTAGTACCGGCGGCTACGAGCAGTACTTC. Its translation: CASSTGGYEQYF.